One sample yielded the 10 T cell receptor beta chains listed below, sequenced in a study of technical replicates of blood from a few donors. Assay used: immunoSEQ multiplex PCR; TCRdb lists only in-frame clones, some missing. The sample lists 55,000 to 60,000 clones, roughly 95% occurring once. Material for sequencing was PBMCs. All receptors derive from a human donor in good health. Some clones in this sample may be carry-over from other donors' samples.

The chain joins TRBV9 to TRBJ1-2; no reliable D call. Germline V gene sequence: CDR1 SGDLS, CDR2 YYNGEE. The CDR3 spans 13 residues. Trimming shortened V by 4 bases and J by 7 bases, and 14 bases separated the two germline ends. For the CDR3, the DNA is TGTGCCAGCAGCCCGTCGGTGTTCGGTGGCTACACCTTC. The encoded protein is CASSPSVFGGYTF.

This chain uses TRBV7-3 with TRBJ2-7; D is perhaps TRBD2 (6 bases). The CDR3 consists of 15 residues. Looked up from germline, CDR1 is SGHTA and CDR2 is FQGTGA. The germline V and J ends were trimmed by 5 bases and 2 bases, with 16 bases remaining between them. CDR3 sequence (DNA): TGTGCCAGCAGCCCCGCCGGGACGGGAGCCTACGAGCAGTACTTC. Protein: CASSPAGTGAYEQYF.

This clone has just one count. The gene calls are TRBV5-1 and TRBJ2-3; the match to TRBD2 covers 9 bases. This CDR3 is 16 amino acids long. V lost 2 bases and J lost 3; bases outside the gene matches: 7. Germline V gene data show CDR1 as SGHRS and CDR2 as YFSETQ. DNA for the CDR3: TGCGCCAGCAGCTTATCAGCGGGAGGAGGAACAGATACGCAGTATTTT. It specifies CASSLSAGGGTDTQYF.

The chain joins TRBV6-6 to TRBJ2-4, with TRBD1 as a possible D gene (6 bases). The germline V gene encodes CDR1 MNHNY and CDR2 SVGAGI (reference sequence). Trimming left V 5 bases short and J 8 bases short, with 10 bases between. The CDR3 has 12 residues. This CDR3 is CASSLDRYIQYF. As DNA, the CDR3 is TGTGCCAGCAGTCTGGACAGATACATTCAGTACTTC.

This clone appeared a single time. V gene TRBV5-1 combines with J gene TRBJ2-1; 8 bases are a match to TRBD2. V gave up 6 bases and J gave up 4 bases; unmatched junction bases: 6. The CDR3 consists of 14 residues. CDR1 SGHRS and CDR2 YFSETQ come from the germline V gene. Here the CDR3 DNA reads TGCGCCAGCACACCCGGGGGGGGGTACAATGAGCAGTTCTTC. Protein sequence: CASTPGGGYNEQFF.

The genes are TRBV5-4 and TRBJ2-7; 12 nucleotides match TRBD2. The CDR3 spans 15 residues. Germline V gene sequence: CDR1 SGHNT, CDR2 YYREEE (reference sequence). V was clipped by 2 bases and J by 3 bases; unmatched bases: 3. The CDR3 is CASSLMTSGSYEQYF. CDR3 DNA: TGTGCCAGCAGCTTAATGACTAGCGGGAGCTACGAGCAGTACTTC.

The chain recombines TRBV4-2 with TRBJ1-5; 9 bases are a match to TRBD1. This CDR3 contains 17 residues. CDR1 is LGHNA and CDR2 is YNFKEQ in the germline V gene. With 0 bases clipped from V and 0 bases from J, the junction kept 3 bases outside the gene matches. This CDR3 is CASSQEGQGLSNQPQHF. DNA of the CDR3: TGTGCCAGCAGCCAAGAGGGACAGGGCCTTAGCAATCAGCCCCAGCATTTT.

The V call is TRBV5-1, the J call TRBJ2-3, with D unclear. The CDR3 is 12 residues long. V lost 3 bases and J lost 5, with 7 bases in between. Germline assignment: CDR1 SGHRS and CDR2 YFSETQ. The CDR3 DNA is TGCGCCAGCAGCTCGCGGAGAGATACGCAGTATTTT. It codes for CASSSRRDTQYF.

The chain carries TRBV27 and TRBJ2-3; TRBD2 matches at 9 bases. Trimming took 1 base from V and 3 from J; bases not matched to a gene: 11. Germline V lookup: CDR1 MNHEY, CDR2 SMNVEV (reference sequence). CDR3 length: 18 amino acids. CDR3 nucleotides: TGTGCCAGCAGTTTATTGGCTGGCGGGAGGGCCTGGACAGATACGCAGTATTTT. Its translation is CASSLLAGGRAWTDTQYF.

V and J are TRBV15 and TRBJ2-3, with TRBD1 identical over 9 bases. V shed 2 bases, J shed 3 bases, and the junction held 9 bases outside the gene matches. The CDR3 consists of 17 residues. Germline values: CDR1 LNHNV, CDR2 YYDKDF (reference sequence). This CDR3 is CATSRRVSGQGTDTQYF. CDR3 coding DNA: TGTGCCACCAGCAGAAGGGTGTCCGGACAGGGGACAGATACGCAGTATTTT.